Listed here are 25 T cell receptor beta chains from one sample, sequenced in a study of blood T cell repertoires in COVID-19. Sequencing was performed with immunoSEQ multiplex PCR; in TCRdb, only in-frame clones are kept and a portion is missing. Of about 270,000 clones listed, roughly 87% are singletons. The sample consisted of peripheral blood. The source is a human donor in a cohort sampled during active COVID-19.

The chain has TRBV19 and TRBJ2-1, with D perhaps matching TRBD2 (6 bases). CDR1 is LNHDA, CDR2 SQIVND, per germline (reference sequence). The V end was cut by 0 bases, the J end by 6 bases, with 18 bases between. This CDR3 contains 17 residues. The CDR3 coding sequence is TGTGCCAGTAGTATAGAAGTTCCCACTAGCCTAGTCAATGAGCAGTTCTTC. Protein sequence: CASSIEVPTSLVNEQFF.

The CDR3 loop reads CASSPVTGKETQYF. The CDR3 DNA reads TGTGCCAGCTCACCAGTAACAGGAAAAGAGACCCAGTACTTC. The gene calls are TRBV18 and TRBJ2-5; tentative D call: TRBD1 (5 bases). V gave up 2 bases and J gave up 3 bases, with 10 bases separating them. The germline gives CDR1 KGHSH, CDR2 LQKENI. CDR3 length: 14 amino acids. Variable domain in full (rest from reference TRBV18 and TRBJ2-5): NAGVMQNPRHLVRRRGQEARLRCSPMKGHSHVYWYRQLPEEGLKFMVYLQKENIIDESGMPKERFSAEFPKEGPSILRIQQVVRGDSAAYFCASSPVTGKETQYFGPGTRLLVL.

CDR3 region: CASSLSPGRNSPLHF. In DNA, the CDR3 is TGTGCCAGCAGCTTGTCTCCAGGGAGGAATTCACCCCTCCACTTT. This chain joins TRBV11-2 and TRBJ1-6, with D possibly matching TRBD1 (5 bases). Per the germline V gene, CDR1 is SGHAT and CDR2 is FQNNGV. V shed 3 bases and J shed 7 bases, with 13 bases lying between them. The CDR3 totals 15 residues.

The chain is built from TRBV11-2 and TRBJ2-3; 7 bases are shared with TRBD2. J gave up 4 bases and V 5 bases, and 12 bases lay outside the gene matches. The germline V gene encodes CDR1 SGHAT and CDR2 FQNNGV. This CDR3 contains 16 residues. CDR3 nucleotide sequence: TGTGCCAGCAGCCCCCGGGGAGCGGGAAGTCCAGATACGCAGTATTTT. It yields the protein CASSPRGAGSPDTQYF.

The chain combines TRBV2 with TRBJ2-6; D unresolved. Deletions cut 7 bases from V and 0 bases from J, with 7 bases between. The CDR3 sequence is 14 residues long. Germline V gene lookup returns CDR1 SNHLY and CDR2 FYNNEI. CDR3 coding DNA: TGTGCCAGCATGCTACTCTCTGGGGCCAACGTCCTGACTTTC. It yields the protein CASMLLSGANVLTF.

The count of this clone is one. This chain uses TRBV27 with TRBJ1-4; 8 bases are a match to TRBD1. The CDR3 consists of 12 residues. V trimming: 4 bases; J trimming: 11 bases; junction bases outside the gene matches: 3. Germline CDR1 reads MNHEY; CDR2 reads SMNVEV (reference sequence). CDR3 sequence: CASSYRTGKLFF. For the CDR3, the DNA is TGTGCCAGCAGTTACCGGACAGGGAAACTGTTTTTT.

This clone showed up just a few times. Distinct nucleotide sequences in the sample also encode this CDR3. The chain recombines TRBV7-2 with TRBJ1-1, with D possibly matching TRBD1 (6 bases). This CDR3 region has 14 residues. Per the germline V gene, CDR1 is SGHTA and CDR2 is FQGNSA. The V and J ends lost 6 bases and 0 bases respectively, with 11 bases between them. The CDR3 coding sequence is TGTGCCAGCAGACCGGACAGAGTGAACACTGAAGCTTTCTTT. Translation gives CASRPDRVNTEAFF.

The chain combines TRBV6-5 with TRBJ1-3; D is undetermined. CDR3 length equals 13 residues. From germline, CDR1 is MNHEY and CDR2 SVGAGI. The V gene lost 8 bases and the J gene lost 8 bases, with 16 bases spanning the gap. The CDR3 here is CASDRQLGDTIYF. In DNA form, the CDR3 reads TGTGCCAGCGATAGACAACTCGGGGACACCATATATTTT.

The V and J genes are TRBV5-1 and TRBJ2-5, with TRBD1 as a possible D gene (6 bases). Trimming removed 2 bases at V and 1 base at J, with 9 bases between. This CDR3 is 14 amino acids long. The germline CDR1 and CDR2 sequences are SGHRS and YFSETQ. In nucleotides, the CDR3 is TGCGCCAGCAGCTTCCAGGGGCGCCAAGAGACCCAGTACTTC. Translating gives CASSFQGRQETQYF.

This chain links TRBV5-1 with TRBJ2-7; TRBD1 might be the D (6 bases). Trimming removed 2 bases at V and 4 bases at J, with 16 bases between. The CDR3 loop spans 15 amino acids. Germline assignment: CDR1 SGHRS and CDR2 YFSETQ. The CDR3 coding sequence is TGCGCCAGCAGCTTAGGTCAGGGGTCGGTATACGAGCAGTACTTC. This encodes CASSLGQGSVYEQYF.

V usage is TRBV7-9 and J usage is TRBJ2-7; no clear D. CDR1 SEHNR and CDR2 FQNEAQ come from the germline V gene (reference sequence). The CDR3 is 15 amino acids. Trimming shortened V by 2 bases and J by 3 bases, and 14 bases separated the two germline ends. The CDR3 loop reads CASSLRSEQIYEQYF. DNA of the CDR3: TGTGCCAGCAGCTTAAGAAGTGAGCAAATCTACGAGCAGTACTTC.

CDR3 sequence reads: CSANPGYEQYF. The CDR3 nucleotides are TGCAGTGCCAACCCGGGCTACGAGCAGTACTTC. The chain employs TRBV20-1 and TRBJ2-7; D is undetermined. The V gene's germline CDR1 is DFQATT and CDR2 SNEGSKA (reference sequence). Between the trimmed V and J ends, which lost 6 bases and 3 bases, there was a span of 9 bases. The CDR3 sequence is 11 residues long.

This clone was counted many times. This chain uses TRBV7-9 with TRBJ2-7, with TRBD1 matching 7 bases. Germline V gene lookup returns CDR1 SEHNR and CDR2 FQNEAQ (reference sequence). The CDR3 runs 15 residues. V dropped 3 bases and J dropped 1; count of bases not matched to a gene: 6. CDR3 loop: CASSFSTGKSYEQYF. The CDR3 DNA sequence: TGTGCCAGCAGCTTCTCGACAGGGAAGTCCTACGAGCAGTACTTC.

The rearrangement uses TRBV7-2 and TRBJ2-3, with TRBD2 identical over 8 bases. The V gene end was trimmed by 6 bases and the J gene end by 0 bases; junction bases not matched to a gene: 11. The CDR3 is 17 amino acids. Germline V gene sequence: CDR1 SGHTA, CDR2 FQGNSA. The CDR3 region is CASSPRGAGASTDTQYF. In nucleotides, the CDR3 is TGTGCCAGCAGTCCCCGGGGAGCGGGAGCTAGCACAGATACGCAGTATTTT.

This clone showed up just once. The CDR3 nucleotides are TGTGCCAGCAGCTTAGAACTTAACTATGGCTACACCTTC. Translation: CASSLELNYGYTF. V usage is TRBV11-2 and J usage is TRBJ1-2; D unresolved. The CDR3 loop spans 13 amino acids. Germline V gene sequence: CDR1 SGHAT, CDR2 FQNNGV. Deletions cut 0 bases from V and 1 base from J, with 3 bases between. Drawing the rest from reference TRBV11-2 and TRBJ1-2, the complete variable domain is EAGVAQSPRYKIIEKRQSVAFWCNPISGHATLYWYQQILGQGPKLLIQFQNNGVVDDSQLPKDRFSAERLKGVDSTLKIQPAKLEDSAVYLCASSLELNYGYTFGSGTRLTVV.

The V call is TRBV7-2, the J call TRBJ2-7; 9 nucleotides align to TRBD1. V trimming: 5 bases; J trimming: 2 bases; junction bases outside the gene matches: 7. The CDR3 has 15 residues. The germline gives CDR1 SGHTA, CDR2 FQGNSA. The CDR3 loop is CASSQTRDRAYEQYF. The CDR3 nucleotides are TGTGCCAGCAGCCAAACGAGGGACAGGGCCTACGAGCAGTACTTC.

CDR3 nucleotide sequence: TGTGCCAGCTCACCAGTTGCCCAGGGGGCTAACTATGGCTACACCTTC. Translating it yields CASSPVAQGANYGYTF. The genes are TRBV18 and TRBJ1-2, with TRBD1 matching 7 bases. The V gene's germline CDR1 is KGHSH and CDR2 LQKENI. The J segment lost 0 bases and the V segment lost 2 bases, leaving 6 bases of the junction unmatched. The CDR3 runs to 16 residues. The entire variable domain, with the rest obtained from reference TRBV18 and TRBJ1-2, is as follows: NAGVMQNPRHLVRRRGQEARLRCSPMKGHSHVYWYRQLPEEGLKFMVYLQKENIIDESGMPKERFSAEFPKEGPSILRIQQVVRGDSAAYFCASSPVAQGANYGYTFGSGTRLTVV.

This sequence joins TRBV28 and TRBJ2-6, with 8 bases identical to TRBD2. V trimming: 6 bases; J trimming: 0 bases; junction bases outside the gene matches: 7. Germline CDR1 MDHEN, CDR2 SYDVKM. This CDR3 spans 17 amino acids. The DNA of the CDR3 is TGTGCCAGCAGCCTCCCGGGAGGGGGCTCTGGGGCCAACGTCCTGACTTTC. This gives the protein CASSLPGGGSGANVLTF.

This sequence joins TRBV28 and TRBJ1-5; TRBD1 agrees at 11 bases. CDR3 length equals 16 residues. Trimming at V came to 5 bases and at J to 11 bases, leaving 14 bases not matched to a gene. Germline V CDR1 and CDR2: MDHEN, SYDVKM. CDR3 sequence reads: CASSRGQGARMAAQHF. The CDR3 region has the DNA TGTGCCAGCAGTAGAGGACAGGGGGCGAGAATGGCGGCCCAGCATTTT. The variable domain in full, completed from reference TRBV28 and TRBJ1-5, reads DVKVTQSSRYLVKRTGEKVFLECVQDMDHENMFWYRQDPGLGLRLIYFSYDVKMKEKGDIPEGYSVSREKKERFSLILESASTNQTSMYLCASSRGQGARMAAQHFGDGTRLSIL.

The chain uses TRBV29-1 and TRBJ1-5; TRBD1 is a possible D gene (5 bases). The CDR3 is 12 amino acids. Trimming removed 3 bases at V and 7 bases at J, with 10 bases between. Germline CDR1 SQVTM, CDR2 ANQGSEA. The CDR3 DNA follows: TGCAGCGTTGACAGGGTAGGACAGCCCCAGCATTTT. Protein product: CSVDRVGQPQHF.

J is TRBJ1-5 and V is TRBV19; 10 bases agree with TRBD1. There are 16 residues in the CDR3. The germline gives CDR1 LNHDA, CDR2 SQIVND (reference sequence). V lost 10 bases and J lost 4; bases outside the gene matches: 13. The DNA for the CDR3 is TGTGCCACCCTCTCTACCGGGACAGGGGCAAATCAGCCCCAGCATTTT. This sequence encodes CATLSTGTGANQPQHF.

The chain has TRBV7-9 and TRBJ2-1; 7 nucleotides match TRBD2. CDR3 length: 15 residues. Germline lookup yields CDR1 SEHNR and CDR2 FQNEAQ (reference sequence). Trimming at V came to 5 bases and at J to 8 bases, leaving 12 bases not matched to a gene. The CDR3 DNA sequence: TGTGCCAGCAGCCGCTTTGAGGGAGGGCCGTATGAGCAGTTCTTC. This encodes CASSRFEGGPYEQFF.

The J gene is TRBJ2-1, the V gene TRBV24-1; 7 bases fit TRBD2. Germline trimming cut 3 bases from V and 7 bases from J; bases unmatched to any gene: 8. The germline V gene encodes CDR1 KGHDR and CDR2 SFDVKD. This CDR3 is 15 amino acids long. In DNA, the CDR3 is TGTGCCACCAGTGATGCCCGGGACTACCAAAATGAGCAGTTCTTC. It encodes CATSDARDYQNEQFF.

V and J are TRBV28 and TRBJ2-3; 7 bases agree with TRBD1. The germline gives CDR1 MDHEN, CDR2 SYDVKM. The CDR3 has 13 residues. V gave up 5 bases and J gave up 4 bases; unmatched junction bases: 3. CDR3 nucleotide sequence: TGTGCCAGCAGTACCCAGGGGGCAGATACGCAGTATTTT. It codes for CASSTQGADTQYF.

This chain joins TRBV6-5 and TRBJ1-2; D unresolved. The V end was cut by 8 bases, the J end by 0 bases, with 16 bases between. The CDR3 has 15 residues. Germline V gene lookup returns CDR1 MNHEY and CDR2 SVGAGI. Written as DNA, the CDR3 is TGTGCCAGCTCCCGAACAGAAAAAGCTAACTATGGCTACACCTTC. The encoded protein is CASSRTEKANYGYTF.